The sequence of this T cell receptor (beta chain) was determined in a study of blood T cell repertoires in COVID-19. Turning to the study itself: The United States, Italy and Spain provided the acute and convalescent COVID-19 samples.

V lost 5 bases and J lost 2, with 18 bases in between. Germline loops: CDR1 MGHRA, CDR2 YSYEKL. The length of the CDR3 is 16 residues. This clone came up a few times. Study processing details: Amplification of reference gene primers was used by the study to estimate nucleated cell counts. The protocol was immunoSEQ multiplex PCR, while the TCRdb copy is restricted to in-frame clones and leaves out a portion. The DNA was the basis for D and trimming; V, J and clone size are from that table. The sample holds hundreds of thousands of clones, about 82% seen once. The specimen was PBMCs or T cells enriched from blood (not recorded which). This chain connects TRBV4-1 to TRBJ1-2; D is perhaps TRBD1 (6 bases). The sequence was collected from a woman in her 50s who had recovered from COVID-19. The CDR3 region is CASSKGRRGGNYGYTF. CDR3 DNA sequence: TGCGCCAGCAGCAAAGGGCGCAGGGGTGGGAACTATGGCTACACCTTC.